This T cell receptor beta chain was obtained from a study of blood T cell repertoires in COVID-19 (TCRdb year 2020). Study-wide context: Samples covering the acute and convalescent phases of COVID-19 were provided by collaborators in the United States, Italy and Spain. The material from the prospective study consisted of cDNA or gDNA derived from T cells, B-cell-depleted T cells, or PBMCs. The samples were drawn from the first 160 participants of the ongoing ImmuneRACE study and from roughly 1,300 subjects provided by 6 global collaborators. A de-identified subject ID, COVID-19 status, age in years and sex were almost always included in the sample metadata. The dataset comprised deeply sampled blood TCRbeta repertoires from subjects exposed to, actively infected with, or recovered from COVID-19. Where available, HLA class I and class II types were obtained from metadata supplied by the sample provider rather than from assay-based typing. The repertoires were released in a freely available public database intended as a resource for research on the immune response to SARS-CoV-2. Broad study findings and their caveats: The quantity of clinical and demographic metadata differed by source and by participant and was supplied without curation.

Whole blood was collected in K2EDTA tubes by collaborating institutions according to the institutions' own protocols. Collaborator samples were shipped for TCRbeta analysis as frozen whole blood, isolated PBMCs, or DNA extracted from either sample type. For this clone: Its antigen specificity is not known. Per-base quality was not reported, and no clone a single base away is much larger than it.

Ends trimmed: V by 0 bases, J by 2 bases; bases unmatched to a gene: 4. Counted from cysteine to phenylalanine, this CDR3 has 16 amino acids. CDR3 DNA is the only sequence kept; it has 48 bases, read in frame from the first base. Based on the germline V gene, the CDR1 and CDR2 sequences are SGHRS and YFSETQ. The immunoSEQ Assay, a bias-controlled multiplex PCR, was used to amplify TCRbeta CDR3 regions from genomic DNA. Concerning the study's data processing: The number of nucleated cells in each sample was estimated from the amplification of reference gene primers within the assay. Sequence reads were collapsed and filtered to measure the absolute abundance of every unique TCRbeta CDR3 rearrangement. For each sample, productive Simpson clonality was calculated by taking the square root of Simpson's diversity index across productive rearrangements. Here the immuneACCESS table is served through TCRdb, limited to in-frame sequences with V and J called. Missing clones are a known gap in these copies; in checked studies unresolved V genes cover under half, and the rest lacks a known reason. The V and J calls and clone size were taken over from that table, and D and trimming were inferred from the DNA. Here the sample has some 100,000 clones; 90% occur a single time. The ten largest clonotypes hold 5% to 6% of the sample.

This chain is built from TRBV5-1 and TRBJ2-7, and 11 junction bases match TRBD2. The origin of this receptor is a man aged 50 to 59 with acute or convalescent COVID-19. The sequenced material came from peripheral blood. The CDR3 region: CASSLVGTSGTYEQYF. The nucleotide sequence reads as follows: TGCGCCAGCAGCTTGGTTGGGACTAGCGGAACCTACGAGCAGTACTTC.